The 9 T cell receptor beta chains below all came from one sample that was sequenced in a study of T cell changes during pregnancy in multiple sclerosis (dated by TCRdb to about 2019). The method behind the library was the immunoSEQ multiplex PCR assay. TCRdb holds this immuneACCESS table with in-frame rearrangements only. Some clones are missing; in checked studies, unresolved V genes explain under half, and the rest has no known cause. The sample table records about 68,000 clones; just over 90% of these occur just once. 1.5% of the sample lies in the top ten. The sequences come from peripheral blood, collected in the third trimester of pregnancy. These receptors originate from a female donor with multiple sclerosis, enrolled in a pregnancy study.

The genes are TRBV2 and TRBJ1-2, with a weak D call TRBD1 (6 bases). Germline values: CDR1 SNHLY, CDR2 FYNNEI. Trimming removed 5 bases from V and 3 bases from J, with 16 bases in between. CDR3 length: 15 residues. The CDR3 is CASSFSPGQYYGYTF. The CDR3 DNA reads TGTGCCAGCAGTTTTTCACCAGGACAGTACTATGGCTACACCTTC.

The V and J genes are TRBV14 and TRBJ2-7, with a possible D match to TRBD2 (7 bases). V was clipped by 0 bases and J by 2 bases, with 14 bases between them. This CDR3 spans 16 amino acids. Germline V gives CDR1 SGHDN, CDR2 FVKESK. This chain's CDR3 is CASSQDLGGAAYEQYF. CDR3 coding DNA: TGTGCCAGCAGCCAAGATTTGGGGGGGGCCGCCTACGAGCAGTACTTC.

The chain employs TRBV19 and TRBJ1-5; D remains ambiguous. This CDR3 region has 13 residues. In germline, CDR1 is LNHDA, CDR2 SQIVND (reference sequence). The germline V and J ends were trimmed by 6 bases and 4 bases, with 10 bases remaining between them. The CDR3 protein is CASSLHSNQPQHF. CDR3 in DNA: TGTGCCAGTAGCCTTCACAGTAATCAGCCCCAGCATTTT. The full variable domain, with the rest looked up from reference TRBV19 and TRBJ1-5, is DGGITQSPKYLFRKEGQNVTLSCEQNLNHDAMYWYRQDPGQGLRLIYYSQIVNDFQKGDIAEGYSVSREKKESFPLTVTSAQKNPTAFYLCASSLHSNQPQHFGDGTRLSIL.

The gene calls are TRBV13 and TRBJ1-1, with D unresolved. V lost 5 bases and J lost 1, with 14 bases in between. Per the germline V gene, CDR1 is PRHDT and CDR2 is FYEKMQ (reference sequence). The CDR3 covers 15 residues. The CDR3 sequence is CASSLPLSQNTEAFF. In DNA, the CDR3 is TGTGCCAGCAGCCTACCGTTAAGCCAGAACACTGAAGCTTTCTTT.

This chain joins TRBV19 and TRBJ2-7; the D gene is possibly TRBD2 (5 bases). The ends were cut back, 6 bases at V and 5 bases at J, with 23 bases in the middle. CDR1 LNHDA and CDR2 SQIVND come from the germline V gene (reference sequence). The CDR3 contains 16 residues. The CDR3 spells CASSEYSASRVDEQYF. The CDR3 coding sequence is TGTGCCAGTAGCGAATACTCAGCCTCGCGGGTGGACGAGCAGTACTTC.

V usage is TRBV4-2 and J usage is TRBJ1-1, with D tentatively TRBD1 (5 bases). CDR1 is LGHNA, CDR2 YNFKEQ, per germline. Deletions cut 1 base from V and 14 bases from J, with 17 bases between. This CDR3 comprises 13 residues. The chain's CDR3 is CASSQGDGTSGFF. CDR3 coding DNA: TGTGCCAGCAGCCAAGGAGACGGGACTTCGGGATTCTTT.

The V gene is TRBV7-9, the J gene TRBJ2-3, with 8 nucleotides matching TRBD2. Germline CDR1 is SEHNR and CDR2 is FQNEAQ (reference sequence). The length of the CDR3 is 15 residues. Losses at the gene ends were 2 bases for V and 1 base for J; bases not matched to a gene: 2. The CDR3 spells CASSLTGGGTDTQYF. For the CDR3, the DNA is TGTGCCAGCAGCTTAACGGGGGGGGGCACAGATACGCAGTATTTT.

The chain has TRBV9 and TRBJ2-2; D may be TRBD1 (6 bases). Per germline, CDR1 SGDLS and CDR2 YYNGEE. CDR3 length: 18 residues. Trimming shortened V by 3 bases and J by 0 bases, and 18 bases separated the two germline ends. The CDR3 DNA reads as TGTGCCAGCAGCGCGGCATGGACAGAAAAAGCGAACACCGGGGAGCTGTTTTTT. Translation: CASSAAWTEKANTGELFF.

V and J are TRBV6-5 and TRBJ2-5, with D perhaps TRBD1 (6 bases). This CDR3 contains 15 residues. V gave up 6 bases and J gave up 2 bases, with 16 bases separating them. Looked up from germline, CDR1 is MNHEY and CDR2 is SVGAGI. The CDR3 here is CASRPIDRRQETQYF. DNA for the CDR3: TGTGCCAGCAGACCTATCGACAGGCGACAAGAGACCCAGTACTTC.